The T cell receptor (beta chain) under discussion was sequenced for a study of CD39 and CD103 CD8 tumor-infiltrating T cells. No therapy was ongoing when samples were collected. Sample share makes this clone large. The target antigen is unknown. Germline values: CDR1 SNHLY, CDR2 FYNNEI. The length of the CDR3 is 14 residues. Trimming removed 0 bases at V and 0 bases at J, with 5 bases between. Genomic DNA came from about 10,000 to 100,000 sorted cells per subset. Method: immunoSEQ multiplex PCR; TCRdb's copy keeps in-frame clones and lacks some. The sample lists 320 or so clones, around 43% occurring once. The study's findings and limits: DP CD8 TILs appeared more oligoclonal than DN and SP CD8 TILs and blood memory CD8 T cells. DN TIL clonotypes largely overlapped peripheral memory CD8 repertoires, unlike DP.

The genes are TRBV2 and TRBJ1-1, with D hard to call. The sample comprised CD39+ CD103+ CD8+ T cells sorted from the tumor. The subset denotes: CD103+CD39+ double-positive CD45RA- CD8 T cells. This TCR came from a human donor with ovarian cancer. CDR3: CASSEAGMNTEAFF. The CDR3 nucleotides read TGTGCCAGCAGTGAAGCGGGTATGAACACTGAAGCTTTCTTT.